This section outlines one T cell receptor beta chain sequence together with its context. The germline CDR1 and CDR2 sequences are SGHNT and YENEEA. V dropped 3 bases and J dropped 1 base, with 6 bases sitting between them. CDR3 length: 13 residues. Seattle's enrolled individuals joined amid active infection and were then monitored longitudinally. In the authors' methods: Nucleated cell number was recorded as an estimate derived from reference gene primer amplification. The repertoire was sequenced with immunoSEQ multiplex PCR; TCRdb's copy has only in-frame clones and lacks some. The DNA was the basis for D and trimming; V, J and clone size are from that table. Found here are some 250,000 clones, 81% of them singletons; the top ten hold around 7.5%. This sample is part of a study of blood T cell repertoires in COVID-19. Study overall: Donors in the United States, Italy and Spain gave samples during acute or convalescent COVID-19. Nucleic acid was either cDNA or gDNA, and it came from T cells, B-cell-depleted T cells, or PBMCs.

V usage is TRBV11-3 and J usage is TRBJ1-1; D gene unclear. The sample was peripheral blood. This receptor was obtained from a woman of 80 years or more with COVID-19, enrolled during active disease. CDR3 sequence: CASSFGWNTEAFF. DNA for the CDR3: TGTGCCAGCAGCTTCGGGTGGAACACTGAAGCTTTCTTT.